The clone carrying this TCR beta chain was detected a few times. The CDR3 extends over 15 amino acids. The V segment lost 5 bases and the J segment 1 base; nucleotides outside the gene matches: 3. CDR1 is SEHNR, CDR2 FQNEAQ, per germline (reference sequence). Method: immunoSEQ multiplex PCR; TCRdb's copy keeps in-frame clones and lacks some. Of tens of thousands of clones listed, 85% are singletons. This record comes from a study of blood T cell repertoires in COVID-19. The sequenced material came from peripheral blood. The TCR was taken from an elderly man with acute or convalescent COVID-19. The chain has TRBV7-9 and TRBJ2-1; 9 nucleotides align to TRBD2. The CDR3 DNA is TGTGCCAGCAGCCCTCTAGCGGGATCCTACAATGAGCAGTTCTTC. The encoded protein is CASSPLAGSYNEQFF.